This TCR beta chain stems from a study of T cells in Graves' hyperthyroidism and ophthalmopathy. Study as a whole: Pretreatment peripheral blood was obtained at initial diagnosis. Whole-study findings and limits: Blood also carried most thyroid clonotypes expanded above 0.001.

RNA transcripts yielded amplified TCR beta CDR3 regions. TCR CDR3 regions were first amplified by RT-PCR with HTBI primers. TCRdb fed the multiplex PCR reads into MiXCR, producing one record per CDR3 protein. The table includes over 500,000 distinct CDR3 sequences, 15% to 20% detected once. The germline gives CDR1 DFQATT, CDR2 SNEGSKA (reference sequence). V was pared by 0 bases and J by 2 bases, with 11 bases between. The CDR3 covers 15 residues. This clonotype was counted ten times or more. What it binds is unknown. The sample taken for sequencing was blood. The sequence derives from a woman aged 18 to 35 with Graves' ophthalmopathy. The rearrangement links TRBV20-1 to TRBJ1-5, with D possibly being TRBD1 (5 bases). CDR3 in DNA: TGCAGTGCTAGAGAAGGGGTCTTACGCAATCAGCCCCAGCATTTT. This encodes CSAREGVLRNQPQHF.